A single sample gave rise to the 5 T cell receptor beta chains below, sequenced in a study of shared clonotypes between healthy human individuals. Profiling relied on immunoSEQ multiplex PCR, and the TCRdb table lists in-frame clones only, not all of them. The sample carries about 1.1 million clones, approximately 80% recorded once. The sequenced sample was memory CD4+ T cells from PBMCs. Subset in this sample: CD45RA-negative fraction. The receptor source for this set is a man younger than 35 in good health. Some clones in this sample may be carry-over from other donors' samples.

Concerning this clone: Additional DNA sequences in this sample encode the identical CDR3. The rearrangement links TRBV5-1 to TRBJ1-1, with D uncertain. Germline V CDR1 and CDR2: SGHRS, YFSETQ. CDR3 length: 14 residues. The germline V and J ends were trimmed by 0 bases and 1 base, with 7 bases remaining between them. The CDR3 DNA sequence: TGCGCCAGCAGCTTGGAGCCAGGGAACACTGAAGCTTTCTTT. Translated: CASSLEPGNTEAFF.

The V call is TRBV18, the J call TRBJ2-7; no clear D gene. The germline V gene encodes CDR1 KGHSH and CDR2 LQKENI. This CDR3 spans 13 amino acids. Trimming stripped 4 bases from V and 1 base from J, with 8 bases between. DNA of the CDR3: TGTGCCAGCTCACTCATACAGTCCTACGAGCAGTACTTC. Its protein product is CASSLIQSYEQYF.

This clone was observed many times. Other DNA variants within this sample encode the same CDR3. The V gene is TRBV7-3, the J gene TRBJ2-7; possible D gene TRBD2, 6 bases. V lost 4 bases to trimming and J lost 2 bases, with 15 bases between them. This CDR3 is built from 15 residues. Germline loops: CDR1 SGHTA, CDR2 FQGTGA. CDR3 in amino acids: CASSSQGGEAYEQYF. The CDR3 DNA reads TGTGCCAGCAGCTCTCAAGGCGGGGAAGCCTACGAGCAGTACTTC.

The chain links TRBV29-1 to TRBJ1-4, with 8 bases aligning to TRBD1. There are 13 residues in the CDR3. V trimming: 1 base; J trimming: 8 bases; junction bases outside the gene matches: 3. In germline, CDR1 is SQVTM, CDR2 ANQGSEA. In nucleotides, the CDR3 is TGCAGCGTTGAAGGGCAGGGGGCGGAAAAACTGTTTTTT. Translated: CSVEGQGAEKLFF.

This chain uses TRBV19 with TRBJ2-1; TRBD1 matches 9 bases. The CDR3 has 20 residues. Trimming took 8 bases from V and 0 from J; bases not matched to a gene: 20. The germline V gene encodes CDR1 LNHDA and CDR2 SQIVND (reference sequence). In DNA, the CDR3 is TGTGCCAGTGCCTACCCCGGGACAGGGAAAAGGCCCGCCTCCTACAATGAGCAGTTCTTC. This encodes CASAYPGTGKRPASYNEQFF.